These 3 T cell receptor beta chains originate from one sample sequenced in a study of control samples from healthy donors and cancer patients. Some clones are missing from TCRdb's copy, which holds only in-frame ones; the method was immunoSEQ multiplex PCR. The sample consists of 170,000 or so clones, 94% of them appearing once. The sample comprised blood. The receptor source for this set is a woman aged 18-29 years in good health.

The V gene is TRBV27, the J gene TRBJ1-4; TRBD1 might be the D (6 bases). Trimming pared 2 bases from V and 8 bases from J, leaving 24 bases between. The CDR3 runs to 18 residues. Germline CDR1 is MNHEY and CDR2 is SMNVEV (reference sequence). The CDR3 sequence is CASSLGSGTRGTGEKLFF. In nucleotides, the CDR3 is TGTGCCAGCAGTTTAGGCTCCGGGACAAGGGGGACGGGGGAAAAACTGTTTTTT.

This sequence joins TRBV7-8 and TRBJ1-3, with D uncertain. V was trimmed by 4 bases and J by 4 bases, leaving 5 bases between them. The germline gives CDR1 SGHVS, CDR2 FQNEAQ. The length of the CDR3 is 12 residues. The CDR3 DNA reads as TGTGCCAGCAGCTCTTTCGGAAACACCATATATTTT. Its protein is CASSSFGNTIYF.

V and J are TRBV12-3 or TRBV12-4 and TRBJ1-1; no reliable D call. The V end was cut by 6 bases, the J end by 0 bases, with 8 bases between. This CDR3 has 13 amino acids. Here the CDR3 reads CASSPTVNTEAFF. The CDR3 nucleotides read TGTGCCAGCAGCCCTACAGTGAACACTGAAGCTTTCTTT.